Detailed here is one T cell receptor (beta chain). There is no known antigen for this receptor. Base qualities were left out, and no much larger clone turns up one base away. This sample was taken from a study of shared clonotypes between healthy human individuals (dated by TCRdb to about 2020). In the study overall: A couple of women and a few men aged 18 to 49 years were included in the cohort. For each donor, three plates each were used for CD4 naive and CD4 memory, two plates were used for CD8 naive, and one plate was used for CD8 memory. The study deeply sequenced blood TCR repertoires of several healthy adults to estimate repertoire size and the extent of clonotype sharing between individuals. Libraries were prepared and TCR repertoires were sequenced by different laboratories using diverse techniques, in order to increase sequencing depth and limit assay-specific biases. Between about 0.94 and 8.9 billion PBMCs per donor were obtained by leukapheresis. Findings and caveats that apply to the study as a whole: Compared with non-shared clonotypes, clonotypes shared by all four sorted-subset donors had higher generation probabilities. When a handful of donors were compared, the shared fraction of clonotypes was around 5% for naive CD4, about 4% for naive CD8, more than 2% for memory CD4, and 0.35% to 0.4% for memory CD8. Rarefaction of sorted-subset datasets indicated incomplete sequencing despite the large sequencing depth. Pairwise subsampling indicated that sequencing depth was expected to affect the degree of clonotype sharing among donors. Sampling was restricted to blood, and TCR repertoires in tissues likely differ from the TCR repertoires found in blood. Because the study included a small number of donors, the genetic and exposure-history diversity represented was limited. Estimated clonotype richness was generally larger for naive than for memory subsets.

Healthy HIV-negative adults with no recently reported acute infections or vaccinations were included as donors. Every donor was a Caucasian adult residing in Nashville, Tennessee, USA. CD4+ T cells were enriched by magnetic negative selection; naive cells were then positively selected on CD45RA, and the negative fraction formed the memory subset. Blood was obtained by leukapheresis, after which PBMCs were separated by Ficoll-Histopaque density gradient centrifugation and cryopreserved in liquid nitrogen vapor phase. Purity and quantity of every magnetically sorted T cell population were checked by analytical flow cytometry. From each sorted fraction, genomic DNA was isolated and quantified by UV absorbance on a Nanodrop 2000c. Reading from cysteine to phenylalanine, the CDR3 counts 16 amino acids. Only CDR3 DNA remains: 48 bases, in frame from the first base. At the junction V is shortened by 5 bases and J by 7 bases; bases outside the gene matches: 10. CDR1 and CDR2 (LNHDA, SQIVND) derive from the germline V gene (reference sequence).

Using the deep immunoSEQ assay, multiplex PCR amplified TCR CDR3 regions from genomic DNA. Genomic DNA extracted from each cell subset was distributed evenly over all wells of several immunoSEQ 96-well plates, and each plate served as one replicate. For sorted subsets, about 200 ng genomic DNA, equal to approximately 30,000 T cell genomes, was loaded into each replicate PCR. Purified libraries were quantified with a Qubit 3.0 fluorometer, sized on a Bioanalyzer 2100, and re-quantified with the KAPA Library Quantification kit. Each immunoSEQ 96-well plate was sequenced on its own single-read 150-cycle Illumina NextSeq 550 flow cell. Per the source publication's procedure: The immunoSEQ output contained only junctional sequences without quality scores, so filtering could not match that applied to full-length reads. To assign V/J genes and CDR3, sequences were annotated against IMGT germline references using PyIR, a Python wrapper for IgBLAST v1.9. Reads with weak V/J assignments (E-value above 1e-6), missing CDR3, stop codons, out-of-frame junctions, or ambiguous translated residues were removed. V3J clonotypes were defined by identical inferred V gene, J gene, and CDR3 amino acid sequence. Percentage overlap between repertoires was computed as shared unique clonotypes divided by the size of the smaller repertoire. RTK rarefaction, the Chao1 estimator, and Recon v2.1 estimates of unobserved clonotypes were used to assess repertoire richness. Generation probabilities for all TCRbeta clonotypes obtained by the gDNA method from several donors were computed using OLGA. TCRdb mirrors the immuneACCESS table, restricted to in-frame sequences. Some clones are absent from its copies; in checked studies, under half trace to an unresolved V gene, and the reason for the others is unknown. V and J calls plus clone size are reproduced from that table; the DNA served to infer D and trimming. The sample data list more than 500,000 clones, and about 96% of these were observed just once. The ten top clones hold under 0.065% of the sample.

The chain uses TRBV19 and TRBJ1-5, and 11 junctional nucleotides match TRBD1. The specimen sequenced was naive CD4+ T cells sorted from blood. Per the publication, the cell subset or site label means: CD45RA+ positively selected. The sequence was collected from a woman in her twenties or thirties in good health. The CDR3 reads as follows: CASSAGTGGPGQPQHF. The nucleotide sequence reads TGTGCCAGTAGTGCCGGGACAGGGGGGCCCGGACAGCCCCAGCATTTT. With all but the CDR3 taken from the reference TRBV19 and TRBJ1-5 genes, the full variable domain is: DGGITQSPKYLFRKEGQNVTLSCEQNLNHDAMYWYRQDPGQGLRLIYYSQIVNDFQKGDIAEGYSVSREKKESFPLTVTSAQKNPTAFYLCASSAGTGGPGQPQHFGDGTRLSIL.